A selection of T cell receptor beta chains follows, all from one sample in a study of cytomegalovirus exposure and HLA in healthy donors. Sequencing used immunoSEQ multiplex PCR; TCRdb keeps in-frame clones, though not all of them. The sample holds roughly 110,000 clones, roughly two thirds seen once. The source material was PBMCs. These TCRs come from a female donor in good health and CMV-seronegative. Both conserved end residues are part of each CDR3. A D gene is named only where the DNA matches it firmly. Expanded clones get a size class; other rows say once, few or many, or leave the size out.

NA	15	TRBJ2-3	NA	TRBV7-3	TGTGCCAGCAGCTTAGGAGGAGAAAGCACAGATACGCAGTATTTT	CASSLGGESTDTQYF
NA	15	TRBJ2-2	TRBD1	TRBV7-8	TGTGCCAGCAGACTGGACAGGGTCTACACCGGGGAGCTGTTTTTT	CASRLDRVYTGELFF
NA	14	TRBJ2-7	NA	TRBV7-8	TGTGCCAGCAGCTTAGAGTTAGCAGCCTACGAGCAGTACTTC	CASSLELAAYEQYF
NA	16	TRBJ2-7	TRBD2	TRBV5-4	TGTGCCAGCAGCGGGGGAGCGGGAGGCATCTCCTACGAGCAGTACTTC	CASSGGAGGISYEQYF
NA	14	TRBJ2-1	NA	TRBV10-3	TGTGCCATCAGTGAGTCTGGCAGACTCAATGAGCAGTTCTTC	CAISESGRLNEQFF
NA	13	TRBJ1-3	NA	TRBV15	TGTGCCACCAGCACAGCAGGGAAAAACACCATATATTTT	CATSTAGKNTIYF
once	15	TRBJ2-1	TRBD2	TRBV9	TGTGCCAGCAGCGGGAGGGCCGGGACTAGCAGCGAGCAGTTCTTC	CASSGRAGTSSEQFF
NA	14	TRBJ1-2	NA	TRBV28	TGTGCCAGCAGTTTAACCAGTTTTAACTATGGCTACACCTTC	CASSLTSFNYGYTF
NA	14	TRBJ2-1	TRBD2	TRBV7-9	TGTGCCAGCAGCGCCCCGGGACTAGTGAATGAGCAGTTCTTC	CASSAPGLVNEQFF
few	13	TRBJ1-2	NA	TRBV18	TGTGCCAGCTCACTCGACCGGGACTTCGGCTACACCTTC	CASSLDRDFGYTF
NA	14	TRBJ2-3	NA	TRBV6-4	TGTGCCAGCAGTGACAAGGAGGGGCCAGATACGCAGTATTTT	CASSDKEGPDTQYF
NA	15	TRBJ2-7	TRBD2	TRBV5-1	TGCGCCAGCAGCTTGAAACTAGCGGGAACGGACGAGCAGTACTTC	CASSLKLAGTDEQYF
NA	16	TRBJ1-3	NA	TRBV7-2	TGTGCCAGCAGCCCGACAGTCCGCCCCTCTGGAAACACCATATATTTT	CASSPTVRPSGNTIYF
NA	17	TRBJ2-3	TRBD2	TRBV7-2	TGTGCCAGCAGCCTTCCTAGCGGGCTAGCAAGCACAGATACGCAGTATTTT	CASSLPSGLASTDTQYF
many	17	TRBJ2-1	TRBD1	TRBV19	TGTGCCAGTAGTATAGTGCTGGGTCGGACAGGGGACAATGAGCAGTTCTTC	CASSIVLGRTGDNEQFF
NA	14	TRBJ1-2	NA	TRBV28	TGTGCCAGCAGTGCGGGCGGAGGCGACTATGGCTACACCTTC	CASSAGGGDYGYTF
once	16	TRBJ2-2	TRBD2	TRBV5-4	TGTGCCAGCAGCCCCAGAGCGGGAGTAAACACCGGGGAGCTGTTTTTT	CASSPRAGVNTGELFF
NA	15	TRBJ2-1	NA	TRBV19	TGTGCCAGTAGTATGAGGGCCCCAGGTGGAAATGAGCAGTTCTTC	CASSMRAPGGNEQFF
NA	14	TRBJ2-7	TRBD1	TRBV27	TGTGCCAGCAGTTCCGACAGGGGAGCCTACGAGCAGTACTTC	CASSSDRGAYEQYF
NA	14	TRBJ2-7	NA	TRBV13	TGTGCCAGCAGCCCCCGCGGGACAGCCTACGAGCAGTACTTC	CASSPRGTAYEQYF
NA	15	TRBJ1-4	NA	TRBV9	TGTGCCAGCAGCGTAGGCGGGACGGTTTACGAAAAACTGTTTTTT	CASSVGGTVYEKLFF
few	14	TRBJ1-1	TRBD1	TRBV19	TGTGCCAGTAGTATAGGGACAGGGGGGACTGAAGCTTTCTTT	CASSIGTGGTEAFF
few	14	TRBJ2-7	TRBD1	TRBV6-1	TGTGCCAGCAGTGAGGGACAGTTTATTGGGGAGCAGTACTTC	CASSEGQFIGEQYF
NA	12	TRBJ1-2	TRBD1	TRBV30	TGTGCCTGGACAGGGGGCGGCTATGGCTACACCTTC	CAWTGGGYGYTF
NA	14	TRBJ1-5	NA	TRBV30	TGTGCCTGGAGTGTAGGGGGGGGAGATCAGCCCCAGCATTTT	CAWSVGGGDQPQHF
NA	12	TRBJ1-1	NA	TRBV28	TGTGCCAGCAGTTTACAGCGCGTTAAAGCTTTCTTT	CASSLQRVKAFF
NA	14	TRBJ1-5	NA	TRBV18	TGTGCCAGCTCACCAGAGGGGAGCGGGCAGCCCCAGCATTTT	CASSPEGSGQPQHF
NA	14	TRBJ2-7	TRBD2	TRBV6-5	TGTGCCAGCAGTAGACTAGCGGGAGTCCACGAGCAGTACTTC	CASSRLAGVHEQYF
NA	13	TRBJ1-1	NA	TRBV10-3	TGTGCCGGCAGGGTTTCGATGAACACTGAAGCTTTCTTT	CAGRVSMNTEAFF
NA	19	TRBJ1-3	NA	TRBV6-1	TGTGCCAGCAGTGAGACCCCCGGACTCGAGGTTTTCTCTGGAAACACCATATATTTT	CASSETPGLEVFSGNTIYF
NA	15	TRBJ2-1	NA	TRBV6-5	TGTGCCAGCAGTCCTCCCGTTACAGGGCATGCTGAGCAGTTCTTC	CASSPPVTGHAEQFF
NA	14	TRBJ1-1	TRBD1	TRBV2	TGTGCCAGCACTATCGGCAGGGGGCGGACTGAAGCTTTCTTT	CASTIGRGRTEAFF
NA	14	TRBJ2-7	NA	TRBV7-2	TGTGCCAGCAGAGACAGTAGTACCTCCTACGAGCAGTACTTC	CASRDSSTSYEQYF
NA	16	TRBJ1-1	NA	TRBV27	TGTGCCAGCAGCCTCCTTTTGGGGGGGGCGCGAGGTGAAGCTTTCTTT	CASSLLLGGARGEAFF
NA	10	TRBJ1-2	NA	TRBV30	TGTGCCTTCCACGGGGGTGGCTACACCTTC	CAFHGGGYTF
NA	14	TRBJ1-5	NA	TRBV5-8	TGTGCCAGCAGCTCTCGACAGGTCAATCAGCCCCAGCATTTT	CASSSRQVNQPQHF
NA	16	TRBJ1-6	TRBD1	TRBV5-1	TGCGCCAGCAGCCGGGACAGGGAAGTATATAATTCACCCCTCCACTTT	CASSRDREVYNSPLHF
few	14	TRBJ1-3	TRBD1	TRBV4-1	TGCGCCAGCAGGGACAGGGGAGCCGTCAACACCATATATTTT	CASRDRGAVNTIYF
NA	13	TRBJ2-1	TRBD2	TRBV2	TGTGCCAGCAGTGAGCGGGAGTACAATGAGCAGTTCTTC	CASSEREYNEQFF
NA	14	TRBJ1-5	TRBD1	TRBV7-9	TGTGCCAGCAGCTCGGGACAGGCAGGCCAGCCCCAGCATTTT	CASSSGQAGQPQHF
NA	12	TRBJ2-7	NA	TRBV11-2	TGTGCCAGCAGCTTAGCATCCTACGAGCAGTACTTC	CASSLASYEQYF